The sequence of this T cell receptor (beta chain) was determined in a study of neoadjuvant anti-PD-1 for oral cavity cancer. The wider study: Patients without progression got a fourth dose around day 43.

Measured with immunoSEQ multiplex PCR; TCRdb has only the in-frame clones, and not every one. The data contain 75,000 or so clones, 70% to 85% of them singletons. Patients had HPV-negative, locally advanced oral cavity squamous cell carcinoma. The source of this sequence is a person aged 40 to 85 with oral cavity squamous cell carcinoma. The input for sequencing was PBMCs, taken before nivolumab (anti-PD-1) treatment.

As DNA, the CDR3 is TGTGCCATCAGTGAGGGGGCGAAACGGAACATTCAGTACTTC. Translation: CAISEGAKRNIQYF. The chain joins TRBV10-3 to TRBJ2-4; TRBD1 might be the D (5 bases). Germline-derived CDR1 and CDR2 are ENHRY and SYGVKD. The V end lost 2 bases, the J end lost 7 bases, and 12 bases lay between the germline ends. This CDR3 spans 14 amino acids.